The next 18 T cell receptor beta chains were all read from a single sample in a study of T cells in Graves' hyperthyroidism and ophthalmopathy. Researchers took RNA transcripts and amplified the TCR beta CDR3 regions from them. Initially, a first-round RT-PCR of the TCR CDR3 employed the HTBI primer set. TCRdb independently ran MiXCR on the multiplex PCR reads; one entry per CDR3 protein. The sample lists about 290,000 distinct CDR3 sequences; about an eighth were seen once. The source material was blood. These TCRs come from a woman in her 30s with Graves' hyperthyroidism that later progressed to Graves' ophthalmopathy.

Many counts were recorded for this clonotype. The chain joins TRBV6-2 or TRBV6-3 to TRBJ2-3, with 11 bases that match TRBD2. The CDR3 length is 15 residues. Germline-derived CDR1 and CDR2 are MNHEY and SVGEGT. V trimming: 0 bases; J trimming: 7 bases; junction bases outside the gene matches: 3. The CDR3 region is CASSYSSGRANTQYF. CDR3 coding DNA: TGTGCCAGCAGTTACTCTAGCGGGAGGGCCAATACGCAGTATTTT.

Many counts were recorded for this clonotype. The rearrangement links TRBV3-1 to TRBJ2-4; D is perhaps TRBD1 (6 bases). CDR3 length: 15 residues. Trimming stripped 3 bases from V and 12 bases from J, with 21 bases between. In germline, CDR1 is LGHDT, CDR2 YNNKEL (reference sequence). The CDR3 DNA is TGTGCCAGCAGCCACGATCGACTGACAGGTCCCACTCAGTACTTC. Translating it yields CASSHDRLTGPTQYF.

This clonotype was detected many times. The chain joins TRBV18 to TRBJ2-5, with TRBD2 identical over 9 bases. Looked up from germline, CDR1 is KGHSH and CDR2 is LQKENI. Trimming at V came to 3 bases and at J to 1 base, leaving 6 bases not matched to a gene. The CDR3 is 16 residues long. CDR3 in DNA: TGTGCCAGCTCACCGCCTAGCGGGAACCCCCAAGAGACCCAGTACTTC. It specifies CASSPPSGNPQETQYF.

The V call is TRBV15, the J call TRBJ1-2; D is unclear. The CDR3 sequence is 16 residues long. Deletions cut 3 bases from V and 2 bases from J, with 16 bases between. Looked up from germline, CDR1 is LNHNV and CDR2 is YYDKDF (reference sequence). CDR3 region: CATSRSLLAPNYGYTF. The CDR3 bases are TGTGCCACCAGCAGGAGCCTCTTAGCACCAAACTATGGCTACACCTTC.

This clonotype appeared many times. The chain carries TRBV20-1 and TRBJ1-1, with D possibly TRBD1 on 5 matching bases. Germline V gene sequence: CDR1 DFQATT, CDR2 SNEGSKA (reference sequence). Trimming pared 2 bases from V and 2 bases from J, leaving 9 bases between. This CDR3 is 13 amino acids long. The CDR3 DNA is TGCAGTGCTAGACCCGACAGAAACACTGAAGCTTTCTTT. Encoded protein: CSARPDRNTEAFF.

The table lists this clonotype with many counts. The chain employs TRBV7-9 and TRBJ2-4; D possibly corresponds to TRBD2 (5 bases). V was pared by 7 bases and J by 8 bases, with 18 bases between. CDR3 size: 14 residues. Germline V gene lookup returns CDR1 SEHNR and CDR2 FQNEAQ (reference sequence). For the CDR3, the DNA is TGTGCCAGCACCACCCGAGGGCCGGCGGACATTCAGTACTTC. Its translation: CASTTRGPADIQYF.

Details on this clonotype: A much larger clone sits a single nucleotide away, making a read error possible. The rearrangement links TRBV12-3 or TRBV12-4 to TRBJ2-1; D remains unclear. The CDR3 consists of 12 residues. Trimming took 3 bases from V and 10 from J, leaving 10 bases between them. This CDR3 is CASSFLKYEQFF. DNA of the CDR3: TGTGCCAGCAGTTTCCTGAAGTACGAGCAGTTCTTC.

This clonotype appeared a few times. The chain has TRBV4-3 and TRBJ2-7; D unclear. The CDR3 is 15 amino acids. V lost 4 bases, J lost 4 bases, and 17 bases lay in between. The germline V gene has CDR1 LGHNA and CDR2 YSLEER. CDR3 loop: CASSPENTVIYEQYF. CDR3 coding DNA: TGCGCCAGCAGCCCAGAGAATACAGTGATATACGAGCAGTACTTC.

The V call is TRBV6-5, the J call TRBJ1-4, with D tentatively TRBD1 (5 bases). V lost 0 bases and J 11 bases, leaving 13 bases between the germline ends. In germline, CDR1 is MNHEY, CDR2 SVGAGI. The CDR3 spans 14 residues. The CDR3 region is CASSYSDQGWKLFF. The CDR3 coding sequence is TGTGCCAGCAGTTACTCCGATCAGGGTTGGAAACTGTTTTTT.

This clonotype was detected many times. The V gene is TRBV27, the J gene TRBJ2-7, with TRBD2 as a possible D gene (5 bases). The CDR3 spans 14 residues. Trimming took 3 bases from V and 2 from J, leaving 11 bases between them. Per germline, CDR1 MNHEY and CDR2 SMNVEV (reference sequence). DNA for the CDR3: TGTGCCAGCAGTTTCTCGGGGTACACCTACGAGCAGTACTTC. Translating gives CASSFSGYTYEQYF.

This clonotype was counted at least ten times. J is TRBJ1-1 and V is TRBV7-2; D is ambiguous. V lost 1 base and J lost 6, with 12 bases in between. Germline values: CDR1 SGHTA, CDR2 FQGNSA. The CDR3 consists of 14 residues. CDR3 DNA sequence: TGTGCCAGCAGCTTAGTAGGAGGGTTCTCTGAAGCTTTCTTT. Its translation is CASSLVGGFSEAFF. The full variable domain, its missing parts supplied by reference TRBV7-2 and TRBJ1-1, is GAGVSQSPSNKVTEKGKDVELRCDPISGHTALYWYRQSLGQGLEFLIYFQGNSAPDKSGLPSDRFSAERTGGSVSTLTIQRTQQEDSAVYLCASSLVGGFSEAFFGQGTRLTVV.

This clonotype was seen repeatedly, ten times or more. This chain connects TRBV12-3 or TRBV12-4 to TRBJ2-7; 9 bases map to TRBD2. The ends lost 1 base at V and 1 base at J; junction bases unmatched: 5. This CDR3 has 16 residues. CDR3: CASSLGSGRLSYEQYF. The DNA of the CDR3 is TGTGCCAGCAGTTTAGGGAGCGGGAGGTTGTCCTACGAGCAGTACTTC.

V gene TRBV4-2 combines with J gene TRBJ2-2, with 7 bases that match TRBD1. V lost 0 bases and J lost 3; bases outside the gene matches: 4. The CDR3 length is 16 residues. Germline V lookup: CDR1 LGHNA, CDR2 YNFKEQ. This CDR3 reads CASSQDEGADTGELFF. The CDR3 bases are TGTGCCAGCAGCCAAGACGAGGGGGCCGACACCGGGGAGCTGTTTTTT.

Many counts were recorded for this clonotype. The gene calls are TRBV4-1 and TRBJ2-5, with 7 bases lining up with TRBD2. Germline values: CDR1 MGHRA, CDR2 YSYEKL. The V segment lost 3 bases and the J segment 6 bases; nucleotides outside the gene matches: 7. The CDR3 runs to 14 residues. CDR3 DNA: TGCGCCAGCAGCCAGTCGGGGGGATCGCAGACCCAGTACTTC. As protein: CASSQSGGSQTQYF.

The CDR3 bases are TGTGCCAGCAGCTCCTTCCTCCAAGAGACCCAGTACTTC. Amino acid sequence: CASSSFLQETQYF. The gene calls are TRBV7-6 and TRBJ2-5, with D unclear. The CDR3 totals 13 residues. Germline assignment: CDR1 SGHVS and CDR2 FNYEAQ. Trimming shortened V by 4 bases and J by 1 base, and 7 bases separated the two germline ends. Filled out from reference TRBV7-6 and TRBJ2-5, the complete variable domain reads GAGVSQSPRYKVTKRGQDVALRCDPISGHVSLYWYRQALGQGPEFLTYFNYEAQQDKSGLPNDRFSAERPEGSISTLTIQRTEQRDSAMYRCASSSFLQETQYFGPGTRLLVL.

This clonotype has a count of ten or more. The gene calls are TRBV19 and TRBJ2-1, with 9 positions matching TRBD2. The CDR3 is 14 amino acids. Germline lookup yields CDR1 LNHDA and CDR2 SQIVND (reference sequence). Unmatched junction bases numbered 7, after V lost 6 bases and J lost 7 bases. This CDR3 reads CASSPGLARNEQFF. CDR3 nucleotides: TGTGCCAGTAGCCCCGGACTAGCGAGGAATGAGCAGTTCTTC. The variable domain in full, completed from reference TRBV19 and TRBJ2-1, reads DGGITQSPKYLFRKEGQNVTLSCEQNLNHDAMYWYRQDPGQGLRLIYYSQIVNDFQKGDIAEGYSVSREKKESFPLTVTSAQKNPTAFYLCASSPGLARNEQFFGPGTRLTVL.

This clonotype was observed many times. J is TRBJ2-5 and V is TRBV2; TRBD1 is a possible D gene (6 bases). Germline CDR1 reads SNHLY; CDR2 reads FYNNEI. The CDR3 extends over 15 amino acids. The V and J ends lost 8 bases and 5 bases respectively, with 21 bases between them. For the CDR3, the DNA is TGTGCCAGCTTACCCGTGGGGGCATCAGGGGAGACCCAGTACTTC. Its translation is CASLPVGASGETQYF.

The chain links TRBV28 to TRBJ2-7, with a possible D match to TRBD2 (5 bases). The V end lost 6 bases, the J end lost 2 bases, and 11 bases lay between the germline ends. CDR1 MDHEN and CDR2 SYDVKM come from the germline V gene. This CDR3 is 13 amino acids long. This CDR3 is CASSSGNTYEQYF. In DNA, the CDR3 is TGTGCCAGCAGCTCCGGGAATACCTACGAGCAGTACTTC.